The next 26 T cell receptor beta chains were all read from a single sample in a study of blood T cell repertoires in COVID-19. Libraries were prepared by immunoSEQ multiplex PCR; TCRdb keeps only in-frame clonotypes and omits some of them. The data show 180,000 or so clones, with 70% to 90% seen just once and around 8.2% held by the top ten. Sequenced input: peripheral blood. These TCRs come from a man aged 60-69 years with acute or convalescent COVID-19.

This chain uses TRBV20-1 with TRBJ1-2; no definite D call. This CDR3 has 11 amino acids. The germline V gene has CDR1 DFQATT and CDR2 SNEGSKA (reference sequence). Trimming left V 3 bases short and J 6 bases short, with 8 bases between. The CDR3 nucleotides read TGCAGTGCTAGGAGGGCCCATGGCTACACCTTC. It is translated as CSARRAHGYTF.

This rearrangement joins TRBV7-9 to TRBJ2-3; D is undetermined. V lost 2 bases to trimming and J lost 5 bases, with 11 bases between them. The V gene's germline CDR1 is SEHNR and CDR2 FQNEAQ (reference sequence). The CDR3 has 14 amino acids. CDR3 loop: CASSLRSMVDTQYF. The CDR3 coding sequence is TGTGCCAGCAGCTTAAGGAGTATGGTAGATACGCAGTATTTT. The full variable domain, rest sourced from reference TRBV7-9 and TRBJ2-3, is DTGVSQNPRHKITKRGQNVTFRCDPISEHNRLYWYRQTLGQGPEFLTYFQNEAQLEKSRLLSDRFSAERPKGSFSTLEIQRTEQGDSAMYLCASSLRSMVDTQYFGPGTRLTVL.

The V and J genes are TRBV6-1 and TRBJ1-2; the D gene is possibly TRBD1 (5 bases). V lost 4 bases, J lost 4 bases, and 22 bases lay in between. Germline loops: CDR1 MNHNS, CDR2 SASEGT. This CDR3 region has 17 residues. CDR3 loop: CASSVLPALDTTYGYTF. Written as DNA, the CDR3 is TGTGCCAGCAGTGTCCTCCCGGCCTTGGACACGACCTATGGCTACACCTTC.

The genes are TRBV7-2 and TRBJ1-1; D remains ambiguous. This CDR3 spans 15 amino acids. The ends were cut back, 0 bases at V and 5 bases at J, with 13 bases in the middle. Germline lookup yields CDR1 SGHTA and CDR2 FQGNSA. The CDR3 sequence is CASSLARAVGTEAFF. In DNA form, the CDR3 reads TGTGCCAGCAGCTTAGCGCGGGCGGTGGGAACTGAAGCTTTCTTT.

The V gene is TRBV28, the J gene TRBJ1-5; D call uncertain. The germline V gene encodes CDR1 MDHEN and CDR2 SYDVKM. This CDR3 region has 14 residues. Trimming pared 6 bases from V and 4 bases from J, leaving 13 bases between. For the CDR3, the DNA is TGTGCCAGCAGGCAAGGCGGGCAAAATCAGCCCCAGCATTTT. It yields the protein CASRQGGQNQPQHF.

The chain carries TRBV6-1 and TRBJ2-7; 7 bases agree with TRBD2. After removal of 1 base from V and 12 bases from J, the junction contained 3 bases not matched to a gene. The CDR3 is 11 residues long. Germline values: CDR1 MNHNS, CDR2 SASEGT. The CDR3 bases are TGTGCCAGCAGTGAAGGACTAGCTGGGTACTTC. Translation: CASSEGLAGYF.

CDR3 in amino acids: CASSPDGPRAPLHF. CDR3 coding DNA: TGTGCCAGTAGTCCGGACGGGCCGAGGGCACCCCTCCACTTT. The J gene is TRBJ1-6, the V gene TRBV19; D not resolved. Germline V gene lookup returns CDR1 LNHDA and CDR2 SQIVND (reference sequence). The CDR3 covers 14 residues. Trimming removed 5 bases from V and 11 bases from J, with 16 bases in between.

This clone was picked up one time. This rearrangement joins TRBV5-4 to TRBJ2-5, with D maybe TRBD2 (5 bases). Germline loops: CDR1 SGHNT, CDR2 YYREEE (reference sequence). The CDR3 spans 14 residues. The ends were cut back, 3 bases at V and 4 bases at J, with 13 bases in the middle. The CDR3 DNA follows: TGTGCCAGCAGCTCGCCCTCCGGAGGAGAGACCCAGTACTTC. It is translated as CASSSPSGGETQYF.

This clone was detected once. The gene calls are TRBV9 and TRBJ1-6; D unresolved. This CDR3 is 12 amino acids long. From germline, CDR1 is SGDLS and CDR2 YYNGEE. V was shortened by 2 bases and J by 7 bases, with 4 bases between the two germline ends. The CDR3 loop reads CASSVYNSPLHF. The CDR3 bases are TGTGCCAGCAGCGTCTACAATTCACCCCTCCACTTT.

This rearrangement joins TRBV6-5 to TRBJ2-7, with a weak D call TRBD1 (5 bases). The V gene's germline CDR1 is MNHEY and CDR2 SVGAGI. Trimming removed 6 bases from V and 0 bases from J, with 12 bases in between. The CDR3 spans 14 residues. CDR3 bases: TGTGCCAGCAGCAGGGCGAGGAGCTCCTACGAGCAGTACTTC. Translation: CASSRARSSYEQYF.

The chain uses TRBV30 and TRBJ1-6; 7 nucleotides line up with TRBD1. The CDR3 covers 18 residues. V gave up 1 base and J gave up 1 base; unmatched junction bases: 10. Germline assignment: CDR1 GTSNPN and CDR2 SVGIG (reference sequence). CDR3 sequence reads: CAWSAHRGGISYNSPLHF. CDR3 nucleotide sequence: TGTGCCTGGAGTGCCCACAGGGGAGGAATATCCTATAATTCACCCCTCCACTTT.

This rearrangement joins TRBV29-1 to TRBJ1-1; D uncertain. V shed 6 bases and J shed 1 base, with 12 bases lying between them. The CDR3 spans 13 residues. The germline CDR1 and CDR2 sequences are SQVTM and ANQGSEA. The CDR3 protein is CSVKIQRNTEAFF. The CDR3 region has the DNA TGCAGCGTAAAAATACAGAGGAACACTGAAGCTTTCTTT.

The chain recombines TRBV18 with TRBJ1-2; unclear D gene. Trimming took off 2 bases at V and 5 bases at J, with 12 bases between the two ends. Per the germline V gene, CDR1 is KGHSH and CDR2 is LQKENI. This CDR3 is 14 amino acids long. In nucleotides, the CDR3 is TGTGCCAGCTCACCAGAGGTTCTACCGTATGGCTACACCTTC. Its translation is CASSPEVLPYGYTF.

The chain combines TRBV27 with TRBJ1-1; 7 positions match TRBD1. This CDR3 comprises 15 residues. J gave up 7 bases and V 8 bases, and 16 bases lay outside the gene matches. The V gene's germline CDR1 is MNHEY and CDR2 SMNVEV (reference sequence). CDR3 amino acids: CASHREGAYPNEAFF. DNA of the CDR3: TGTGCCAGCCATAGAGAGGGGGCCTATCCCAATGAAGCTTTCTTT.

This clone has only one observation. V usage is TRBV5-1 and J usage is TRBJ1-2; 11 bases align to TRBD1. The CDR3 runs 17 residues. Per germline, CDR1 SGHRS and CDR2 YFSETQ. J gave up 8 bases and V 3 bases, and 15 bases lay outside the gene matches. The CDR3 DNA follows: TGCGCCAGCAGCTGGATCCCGGGACAGGGGGGGATAAGAGGCTACACCTTC. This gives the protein CASSWIPGQGGIRGYTF.

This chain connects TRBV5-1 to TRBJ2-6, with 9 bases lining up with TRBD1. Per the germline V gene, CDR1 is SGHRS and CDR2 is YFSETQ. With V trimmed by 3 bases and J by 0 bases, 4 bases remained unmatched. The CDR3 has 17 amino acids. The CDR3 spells CASSSGQGNSGANVLTF. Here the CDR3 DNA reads TGCGCCAGCAGCTCAGGACAGGGGAACTCTGGGGCCAACGTCCTGACTTTC.

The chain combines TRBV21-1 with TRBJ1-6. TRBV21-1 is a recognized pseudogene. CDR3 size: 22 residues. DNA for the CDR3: TGTGCCAGCAGCCCGAGGGGGGGACATCAATTCGAGGAGTGCTCCTATAATTCACCCCTCCACTTT. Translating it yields CASSPRGGHQFEECSYNSPLHF.

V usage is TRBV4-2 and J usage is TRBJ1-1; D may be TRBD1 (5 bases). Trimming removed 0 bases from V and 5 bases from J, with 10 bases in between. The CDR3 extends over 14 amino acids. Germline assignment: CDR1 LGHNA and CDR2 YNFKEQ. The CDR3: CASSQDRVSTEAFF. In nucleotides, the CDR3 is TGTGCCAGCAGCCAAGACAGGGTTAGTACTGAAGCTTTCTTT.

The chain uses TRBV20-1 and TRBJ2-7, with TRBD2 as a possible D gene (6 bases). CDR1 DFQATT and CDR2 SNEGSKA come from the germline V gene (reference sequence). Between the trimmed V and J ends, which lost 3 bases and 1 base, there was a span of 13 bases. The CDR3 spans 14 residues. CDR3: CSASDSGASYEQYF. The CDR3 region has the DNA TGCAGTGCTAGTGATAGCGGTGCTTCCTACGAGCAGTACTTC.

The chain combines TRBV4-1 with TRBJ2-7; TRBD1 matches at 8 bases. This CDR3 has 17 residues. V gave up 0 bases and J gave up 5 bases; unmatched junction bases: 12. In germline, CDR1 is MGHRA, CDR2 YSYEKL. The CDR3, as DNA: TGCGCCAGCAGCCAAGATGGGTCGGGCAGGGGGCTAGACGAGCAGTACTTC. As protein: CASSQDGSGRGLDEQYF.

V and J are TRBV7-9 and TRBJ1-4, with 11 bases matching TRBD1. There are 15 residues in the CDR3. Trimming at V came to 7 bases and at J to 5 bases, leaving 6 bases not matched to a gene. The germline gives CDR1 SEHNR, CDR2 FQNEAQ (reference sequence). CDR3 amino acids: CASTRGDRGNEKLFF. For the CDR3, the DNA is TGTGCCAGCACCAGAGGGGACAGGGGGAATGAAAAACTGTTTTTT.

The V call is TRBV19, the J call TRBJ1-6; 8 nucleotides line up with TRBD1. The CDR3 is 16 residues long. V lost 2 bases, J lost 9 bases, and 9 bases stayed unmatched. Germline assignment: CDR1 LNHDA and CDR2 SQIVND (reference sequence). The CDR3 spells CASSISPTGVASPLHF. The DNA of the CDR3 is TGTGCCAGTAGTATATCCCCGACAGGGGTGGCTTCACCCCTCCACTTT.

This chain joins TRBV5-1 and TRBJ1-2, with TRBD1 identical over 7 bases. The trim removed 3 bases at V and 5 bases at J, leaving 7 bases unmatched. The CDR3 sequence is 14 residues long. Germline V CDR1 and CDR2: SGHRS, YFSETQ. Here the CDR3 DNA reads TGCGCCAGCAGCTGGGAAGACAGGGTTTATGGCTACACCTTC. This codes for CASSWEDRVYGYTF.

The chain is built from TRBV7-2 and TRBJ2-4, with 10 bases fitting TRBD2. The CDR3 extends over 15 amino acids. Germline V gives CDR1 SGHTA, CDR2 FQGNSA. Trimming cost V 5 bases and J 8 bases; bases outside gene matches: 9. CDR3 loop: CASSPSSGSEYIQYF. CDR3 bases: TGTGCCAGCAGCCCCTCTAGCGGGAGTGAGTACATTCAGTACTTC. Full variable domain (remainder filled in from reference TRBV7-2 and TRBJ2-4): GAGVSQSPSNKVTEKGKDVELRCDPISGHTALYWYRQSLGQGLEFLIYFQGNSAPDKSGLPSDRFSAERTGGSVSTLTIQRTQQEDSAVYLCASSPSSGSEYIQYFGAGTRLSVL.

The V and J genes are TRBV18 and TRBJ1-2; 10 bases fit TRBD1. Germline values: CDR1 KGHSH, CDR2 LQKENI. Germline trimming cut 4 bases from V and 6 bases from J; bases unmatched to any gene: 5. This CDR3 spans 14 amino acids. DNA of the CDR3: TGTGCCAGCTCACTGACCGGGACAGGGGATGGCTACACCTTC. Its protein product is CASSLTGTGDGYTF.

The CDR3 bases are TGCAGCGTGTCCAGGGCCTACGAGCAGTACTTC. Translation gives CSVSRAYEQYF. V usage is TRBV29-1 and J usage is TRBJ2-7, with D maybe TRBD1 (5 bases). V was cut by 6 bases and J by 2 bases, with 8 bases left in between. The CDR3 loop spans 11 amino acids. From germline, CDR1 is SQVTM and CDR2 ANQGSEA.